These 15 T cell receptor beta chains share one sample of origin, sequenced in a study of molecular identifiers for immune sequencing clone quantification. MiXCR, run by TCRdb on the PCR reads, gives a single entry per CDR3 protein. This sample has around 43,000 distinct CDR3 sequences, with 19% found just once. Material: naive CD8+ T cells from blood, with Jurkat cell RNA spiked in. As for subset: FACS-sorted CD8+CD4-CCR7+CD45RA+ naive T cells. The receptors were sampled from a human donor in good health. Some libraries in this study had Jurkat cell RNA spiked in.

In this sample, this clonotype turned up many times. The CDR3 sequence is CSASFDRGYEQYF. In DNA form, the CDR3 reads TGCAGTGCCAGCTTCGACAGAGGTTACGAGCAGTACTTC. The rearrangement uses TRBV20-1 and TRBJ2-7; perhaps TRBD1 as D (5 bases). The V end was cut by 6 bases, the J end by 4 bases, with 16 bases between. Germline CDR1 reads DFQATT; CDR2 reads SNEGSKA (reference sequence). The CDR3 totals 13 residues.

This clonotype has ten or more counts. This CDR3 is CASSFTGGVETQYF. In DNA form, the CDR3 reads TGTGCCAGCAGTTTTACAGGGGGGGTTGAGACCCAGTACTTC. This chain connects TRBV27 to TRBJ2-5, with a weak D call TRBD1 (8 bases). The germline CDR1 and CDR2 sequences are MNHEY and SMNVEV (reference sequence). V was cut by 3 bases and J by 5 bases, with 13 bases left in between. CDR3 length: 14 amino acids.

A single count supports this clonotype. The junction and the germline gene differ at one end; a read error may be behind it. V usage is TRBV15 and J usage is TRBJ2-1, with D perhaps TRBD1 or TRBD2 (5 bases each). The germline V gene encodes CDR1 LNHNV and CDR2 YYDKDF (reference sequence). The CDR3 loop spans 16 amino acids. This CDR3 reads CATRRASGRNYNEQSF. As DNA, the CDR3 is TGTGCCACCAGAAGAGCGTCGGGACGCAACTACAATGAGCAGTCCTTC.

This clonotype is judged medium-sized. CDR3 bases: TGTGCCAGCAGCTTGGCCGGCGAGCAGTACTTC. It specifies CASSLAGEQYF. The J gene is TRBJ2-7, the V gene TRBV5-4, with D unresolved. Deletions cut 0 bases from V and 6 bases from J, with 4 bases between. The CDR3 totals 11 residues. CDR1 SGHNT and CDR2 YYREEE come from the germline V gene (reference sequence).

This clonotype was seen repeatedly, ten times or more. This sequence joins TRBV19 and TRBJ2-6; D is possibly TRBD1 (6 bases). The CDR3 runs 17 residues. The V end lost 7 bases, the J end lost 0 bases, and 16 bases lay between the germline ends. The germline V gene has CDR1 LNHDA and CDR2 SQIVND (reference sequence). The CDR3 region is CASTSLQGYSGANVLTF. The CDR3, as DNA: TGTGCCAGTACCTCATTACAGGGATACTCTGGGGCCAACGTCCTGACTTTC.

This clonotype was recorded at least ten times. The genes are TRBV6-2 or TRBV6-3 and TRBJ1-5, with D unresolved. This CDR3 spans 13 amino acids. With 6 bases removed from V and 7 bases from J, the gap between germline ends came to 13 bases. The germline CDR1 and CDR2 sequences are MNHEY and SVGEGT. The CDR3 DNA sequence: TGTGCCAGCAGCTTTACAGCTTACCAGCCCCAGCATTTT. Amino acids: CASSFTAYQPQHF.

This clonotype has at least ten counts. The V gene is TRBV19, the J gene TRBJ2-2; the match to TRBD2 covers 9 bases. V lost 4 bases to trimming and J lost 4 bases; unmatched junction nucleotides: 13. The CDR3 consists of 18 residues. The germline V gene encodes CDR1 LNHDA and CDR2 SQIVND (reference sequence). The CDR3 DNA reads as TGTGCCAGTAGTAGGGTCGGTAGCGGGAGTGGGATCACCGGGGAGCTGTTTTTT. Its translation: CASSRVGSGSGITGELFF.

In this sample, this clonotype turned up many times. CDR3 sequence (DNA): TGTGCCAGCAGGGGGACAGGGGTGTCCGCAGATACGCAGTATTTT. This translates into CASRGTGVSADTQYF. The rearrangement uses TRBV25-1 and TRBJ2-3; 10 bases agree with TRBD1. This CDR3 spans 15 amino acids. Per germline, CDR1 MGHDK and CDR2 SYGVNS. V was clipped by 6 bases and J by 4 bases; unmatched bases: 7.

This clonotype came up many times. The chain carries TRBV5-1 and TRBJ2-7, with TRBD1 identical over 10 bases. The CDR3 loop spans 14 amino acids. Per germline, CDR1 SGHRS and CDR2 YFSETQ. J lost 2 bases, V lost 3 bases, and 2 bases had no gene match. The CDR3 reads CASSWTGGTYEQYF. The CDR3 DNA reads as TGCGCCAGCAGCTGGACAGGGGGGACCTACGAGCAGTACTTC.

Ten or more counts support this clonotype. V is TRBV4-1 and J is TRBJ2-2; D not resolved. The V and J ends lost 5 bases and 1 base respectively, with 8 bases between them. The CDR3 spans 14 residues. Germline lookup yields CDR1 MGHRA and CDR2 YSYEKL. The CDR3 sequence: CASSEIRNTGELFF. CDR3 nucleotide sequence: TGCGCCAGCAGCGAAATTAGGAACACCGGGGAGCTGTTTTTT.

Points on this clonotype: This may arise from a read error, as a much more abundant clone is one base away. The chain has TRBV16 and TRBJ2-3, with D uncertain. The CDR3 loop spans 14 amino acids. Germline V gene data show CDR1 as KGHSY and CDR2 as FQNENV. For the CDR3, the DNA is TGTGCCGGCAGCCAACCGTGGAGCACAGATACGCAGTATTTT. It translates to CAGSQPWSTDTQYF.

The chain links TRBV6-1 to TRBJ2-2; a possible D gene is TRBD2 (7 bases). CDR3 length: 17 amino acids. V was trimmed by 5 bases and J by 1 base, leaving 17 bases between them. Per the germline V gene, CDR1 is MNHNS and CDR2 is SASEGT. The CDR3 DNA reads TGTGCCAGCAGTCCTACAGGGAGGGAAGTGAACACCGGGGAGCTGTTTTTT. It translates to CASSPTGREVNTGELFF.

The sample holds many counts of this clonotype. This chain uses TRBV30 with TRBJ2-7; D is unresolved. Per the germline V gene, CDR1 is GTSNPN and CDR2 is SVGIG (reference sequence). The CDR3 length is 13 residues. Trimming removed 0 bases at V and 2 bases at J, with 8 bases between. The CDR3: CAWSVTLTYEQYF. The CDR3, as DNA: TGTGCCTGGAGTGTGACTTTAACCTACGAGCAGTACTTC.

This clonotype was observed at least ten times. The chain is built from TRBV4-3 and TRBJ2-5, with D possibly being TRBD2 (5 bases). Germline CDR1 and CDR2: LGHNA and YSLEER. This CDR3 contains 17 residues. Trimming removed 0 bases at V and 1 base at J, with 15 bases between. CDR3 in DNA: TGCGCCAGCAGCCAAGATCAGGCGGGTACTGTCCAAGAGACCCAGTACTTC. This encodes CASSQDQAGTVQETQYF.

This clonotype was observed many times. CDR3 sequence (DNA): TGTGCCAGCAGTTACGTTACAAACCAAGAGACCCAGTACTTC. It encodes CASSYVTNQETQYF. The chain carries TRBV6-2 or TRBV6-3 and TRBJ2-5; D unresolved. CDR3 length: 14 residues. Trimming shortened V by 2 bases and J by 0 bases, and 7 bases separated the two germline ends. CDR1 is MNHEY and CDR2 is SVGEGT in the germline V gene.